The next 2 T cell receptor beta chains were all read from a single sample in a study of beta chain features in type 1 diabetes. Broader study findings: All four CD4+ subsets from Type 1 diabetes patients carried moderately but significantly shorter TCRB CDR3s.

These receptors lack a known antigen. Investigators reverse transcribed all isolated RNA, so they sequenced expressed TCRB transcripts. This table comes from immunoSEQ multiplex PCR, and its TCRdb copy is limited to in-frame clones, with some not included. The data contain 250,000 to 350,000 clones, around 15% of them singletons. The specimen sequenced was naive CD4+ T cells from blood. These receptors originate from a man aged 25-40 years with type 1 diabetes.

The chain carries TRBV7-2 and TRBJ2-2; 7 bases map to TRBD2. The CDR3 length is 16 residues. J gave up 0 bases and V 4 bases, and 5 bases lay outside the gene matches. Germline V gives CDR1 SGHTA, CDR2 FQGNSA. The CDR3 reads CASSSSGTPNTGELFF. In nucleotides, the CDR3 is TGTGCCAGCAGCTCCAGCGGGACTCCGAACACCGGGGAGCTGTTTTTT.

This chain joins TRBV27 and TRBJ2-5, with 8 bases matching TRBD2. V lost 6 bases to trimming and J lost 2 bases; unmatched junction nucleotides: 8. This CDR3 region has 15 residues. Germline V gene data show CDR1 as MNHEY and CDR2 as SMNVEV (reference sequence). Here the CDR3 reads CASSELAASQETQYF. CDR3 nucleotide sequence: TGTGCCAGCAGCGAACTAGCGGCGAGTCAAGAGACCCAGTACTTC.